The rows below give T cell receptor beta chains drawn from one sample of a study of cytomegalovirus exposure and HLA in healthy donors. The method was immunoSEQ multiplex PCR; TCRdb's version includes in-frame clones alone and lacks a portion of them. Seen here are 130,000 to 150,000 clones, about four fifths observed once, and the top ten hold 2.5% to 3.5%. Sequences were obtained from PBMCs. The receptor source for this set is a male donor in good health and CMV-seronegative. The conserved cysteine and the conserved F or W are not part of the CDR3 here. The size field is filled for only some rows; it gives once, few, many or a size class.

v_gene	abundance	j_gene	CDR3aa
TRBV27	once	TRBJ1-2	ASSFRGSHGYT
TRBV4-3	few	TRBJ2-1	ASSRHPGLAGGPVPNEQF
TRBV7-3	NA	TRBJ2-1	ASSLSGGGFNEQF
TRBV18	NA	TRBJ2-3	ASSNRRTLSTDTQY
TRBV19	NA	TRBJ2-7	ASSIATGTGGYEQY
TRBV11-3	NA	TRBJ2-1	ASSLGSGRAYNEQF
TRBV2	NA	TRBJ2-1	ASSQGYNEQF
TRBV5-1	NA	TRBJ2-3	ASSQQGPPDTQY
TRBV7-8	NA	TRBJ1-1	ASTYREGDTEAF
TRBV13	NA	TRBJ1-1	ASSLGLRDWNTEAF
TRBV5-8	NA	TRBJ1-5	ASSPGGGTINQPQH
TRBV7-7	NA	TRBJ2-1	ASSLGQGNSYNEQF
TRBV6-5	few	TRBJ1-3	ASSYIGTGGNTIY
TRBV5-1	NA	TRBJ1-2	ASSLGQGAEGYT
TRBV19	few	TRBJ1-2	ASSFDTSTSYGYT
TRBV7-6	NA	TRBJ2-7	ASTIWADTYEQY
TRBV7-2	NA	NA	ASSLEYGYYEQY
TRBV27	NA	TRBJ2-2	ASSFYPGELF
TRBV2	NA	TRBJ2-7	ASSDSQGPAYEQY
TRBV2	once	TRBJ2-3	ASHRAGSTDTQY
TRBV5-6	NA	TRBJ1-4	ASRSPGQGTTNEKLF
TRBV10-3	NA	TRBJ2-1	AIGGLENNEQF
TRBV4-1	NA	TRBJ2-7	ASSRDSFEQY
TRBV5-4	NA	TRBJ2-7	ASSFQAAHEQY
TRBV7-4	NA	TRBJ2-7	ASSFTHGYEQY
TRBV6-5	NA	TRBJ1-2	ASRGSGELGGYP